The T cell receptor (beta chain) under discussion was sequenced for a study of cytomegalovirus exposure and HLA in healthy donors. Study results and limitations: According to reports, the classifier identified cytomegalovirus status with high specificity and sensitivity.

This clone was counted a few times. Its cognate antigen is unknown. Clones were sequenced by immunoSEQ multiplex PCR, and TCRdb holds only the in-frame ones, with some missing. This table holds 200,000 to 300,000 clones, just under 90% found once. The donors were part of the validation cohort, which consisted of about 120 subjects and was separate from the first cohort of around 620 subjects. The sample was PBMCs. The receptor's source is a man younger than 35 in good health and CMV-seronegative.

CDR3 sequence: CASSFRGGYTF. The CDR3 DNA reads as TGTGCCAGCAGTTTCAGGGGTGGCTACACCTTC. The chain couples TRBV6-6 to TRBJ1-2, with D tentatively TRBD1 (6 bases). Germline V gene lookup returns CDR1 MNHNY and CDR2 SVGAGI (reference sequence). With 4 bases removed from V and 7 bases from J, the gap between germline ends came to 7 bases. This CDR3 is 11 amino acids long.